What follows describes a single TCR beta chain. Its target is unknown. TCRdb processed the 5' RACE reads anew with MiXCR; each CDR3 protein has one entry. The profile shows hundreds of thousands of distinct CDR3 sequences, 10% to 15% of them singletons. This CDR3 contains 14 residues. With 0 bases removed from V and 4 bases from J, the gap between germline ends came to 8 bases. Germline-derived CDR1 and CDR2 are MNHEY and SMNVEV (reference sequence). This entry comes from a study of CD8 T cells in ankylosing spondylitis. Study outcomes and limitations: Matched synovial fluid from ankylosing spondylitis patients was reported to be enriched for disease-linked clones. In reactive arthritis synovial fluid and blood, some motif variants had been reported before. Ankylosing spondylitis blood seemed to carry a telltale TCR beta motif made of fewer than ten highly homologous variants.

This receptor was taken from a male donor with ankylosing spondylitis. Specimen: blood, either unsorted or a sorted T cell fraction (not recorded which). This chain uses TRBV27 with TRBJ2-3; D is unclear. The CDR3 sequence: CASSLSMAADTQYF. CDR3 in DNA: TGTGCCAGCAGTTTATCGATGGCCGCAGATACGCAGTATTTT.